These 21 T cell receptor beta chains share one sample of origin, sequenced in a study of healthy donors' naive CD4 and CD8 T cells. TCR libraries were built from around 0.45 ug of total RNA by linear amplification. TCRdb analysed the reads with MiXCR anew, one entry per CDR3 protein. The repertoire includes approximately 180,000 distinct CDR3 sequences, around three quarters of them detected once, and roughly 2.4% sits in the top ten. Sequenced material: naive CD4+ and CD8+ T cells sorted from blood, pooled from several donors. The receptors were sampled from a pool of human donors in good health; the sample pools cells from several healthy donors.

This clonotype was found once. The V gene is TRBV20-1, the J gene TRBJ2-1; no firm D call. In germline, CDR1 is DFQATT, CDR2 SNEGSKA (reference sequence). The CDR3 sequence is 14 residues long. V was cut by 5 bases and J by 2 bases, with 13 bases left in between. The CDR3 DNA follows: TGCAGTGCTCCCTGGGGTCAAACCTACAATGAGCAGTTCTTC. It encodes CSAPWGQTYNEQFF.

The chain is built from TRBV12-3 or TRBV12-4 and TRBJ2-1, with D hard to call. The CDR3 sequence is 17 residues long. V lost 1 base, J lost 3 bases, and 16 bases lay in between. The CDR3 coding sequence is TGTGCCAGCAGTTTAGACCCTTGGGAAGAAGACTACAATGAGCAGTTCTTC. The encoded protein is CASSLDPWEEDYNEQFF.

This chain joins TRBV27 and TRBJ2-1; D is undetermined. The CDR3 sequence is 15 residues long. Germline V lookup: CDR1 MNHEY, CDR2 SMNVEV (reference sequence). V was shortened by 3 bases and J by 11 bases, with 20 bases between the two germline ends. The DNA of the CDR3 is TGTGCCAGCAGTTTGGATATTATTGCCTCCCCTAAGCAGTTCTTC. Residues: CASSLDIIASPKQFF.

The chain has TRBV11-1 and TRBJ2-2; D is perhaps TRBD1 (6 bases). CDR1 is SGHAT and CDR2 is FQDESV in the germline V gene (reference sequence). The CDR3 is 14 residues long. The V and J ends lost 5 bases and 1 base respectively, with 8 bases between them. The CDR3, as DNA: TGTGCCAGCAGCCCGGGACAGAACACCGGGGAGCTGTTTTTT. Protein product: CASSPGQNTGELFF.

The rearrangement links TRBV30 to TRBJ1-6; TRBD1 matches at 11 bases. With 3 bases clipped from V and 3 bases from J, the junction kept 4 bases outside the gene matches. Germline assignment: CDR1 GTSNPN and CDR2 SVGIG (reference sequence). The CDR3 consists of 16 residues. CDR3 sequence (DNA): TGTGCCTGGAGAGGACAGGGGGCCTTCTATAATTCACCCCTCCACTTT. Protein: CAWRGQGAFYNSPLHF.

This clonotype was counted a single time. The chain joins TRBV27 to TRBJ1-6; 7 bases match TRBD1. The trim removed 6 bases at V and 7 bases at J, leaving 6 bases unmatched. The germline V gene has CDR1 MNHEY and CDR2 SMNVEV (reference sequence). The CDR3 sequence is 14 residues long. CDR3 loop: CASSRDSPNSPLHF. For the CDR3, the DNA is TGTGCCAGCAGCCGGGACAGCCCGAATTCACCCCTCCACTTT.

This chain connects TRBV12-3 or TRBV12-4 to TRBJ1-1; D unresolved. This CDR3 spans 14 amino acids. V was cut by 3 bases and J by 6 bases, with 14 bases left in between. The CDR3 bases are TGTGCCAGCAGTTTTTCCCCGGGGTTACCTGAAGCTTTCTTT. Translation: CASSFSPGLPEAFF.

V gene TRBV29-1 combines with J gene TRBJ2-1; D is unresolved. The CDR3 is made up of 15 amino acids. Trimming removed 3 bases from V and 0 bases from J, with 12 bases in between. Germline values: CDR1 SQVTM, CDR2 ANQGSEA. The CDR3 loop reads CSVDEGEGSYNEQFF. DNA of the CDR3: TGCAGCGTTGACGAAGGAGAAGGCTCCTACAATGAGCAGTTCTTC.

CDR3 in amino acids: CSAHEETQYF. The CDR3 DNA follows: TGCAGCGCACATGAAGAGACCCAGTACTTC. The chain combines TRBV29-1 with TRBJ2-5; no clear D. Germline lookup yields CDR1 SQVTM and CDR2 ANQGSEA. Trimming removed 7 bases at V and 3 bases at J, with 6 bases between. This CDR3 comprises 10 residues.

The chain joins TRBV29-1 to TRBJ2-5; perhaps TRBD1 as D (6 bases). Looked up from germline, CDR1 is SQVTM and CDR2 is ANQGSEA. Between the trimmed V and J ends, which lost 6 bases and 4 bases, there was a span of 15 bases. This CDR3 has 13 residues. CDR3 protein: CSVAPGVAETQYF. CDR3 DNA sequence: TGCAGCGTCGCTCCAGGGGTAGCAGAGACCCAGTACTTC.

The chain has TRBV20-1 and TRBJ1-5; D perhaps matches TRBD1 (6 bases). The V and J ends lost 6 bases and 0 bases respectively, with 9 bases between them. The germline CDR1 and CDR2 sequences are DFQATT and SNEGSKA (reference sequence). This CDR3 contains 13 residues. The CDR3 reads CSARGLSNQPQHF. The CDR3 DNA reads TGCAGTGCCAGGGGCCTTAGCAATCAGCCCCAGCATTTT.

DNA for the CDR3: TGTGCCATCAGGGACCCGGGAGGGGTCTATGGCTACACCTTC. Translation: CAIRDPGGVYGYTF. The rearrangement links TRBV10-3 to TRBJ1-2; D is possibly TRBD1 (5 bases). Germline CDR1 and CDR2: ENHRY and SYGVKD. The CDR3 is 14 amino acids. The ends were cut back, 6 bases at V and 4 bases at J, with 15 bases in the middle.

The chain uses TRBV29-1 and TRBJ2-3, with 7 bases that match TRBD2. The CDR3 contains 13 residues. Trimming took 7 bases from V and 4 from J; bases not matched to a gene: 8. Germline V gene sequence: CDR1 SQVTM, CDR2 ANQGSEA. Here the CDR3 DNA reads TGCAGCGCCCTAGCGGAGATAGCAGATACGCAGTATTTT. It encodes CSALAEIADTQYF.

V is TRBV5-5 and J is TRBJ2-7; the D call may be TRBD1 or TRBD2 (5 bases each). V was cut by 0 bases and J by 6 bases, with 16 bases left in between. The CDR3 length is 15 residues. The V gene's germline CDR1 is SGHKS and CDR2 YYEKEE (reference sequence). As DNA, the CDR3 is TGTGCCAGCAGCTTGGAGGCGGGTGAGGGGTTCGAGCAGTACTTC. Translated: CASSLEAGEGFEQYF.

The chain is built from TRBV6-2 or TRBV6-3 and TRBJ2-5; D ambiguous. Trimming stripped 0 bases from V and 2 bases from J, with 7 bases between. CDR1 MNHEY and CDR2 SVGEGT come from the germline V gene. This CDR3 comprises 14 residues. CDR3 sequence: CASSYSVLQETQYF. CDR3 nucleotide sequence: TGTGCCAGCAGTTACTCGGTCTTACAAGAGACCCAGTACTTC.

This chain links TRBV4-2 with TRBJ2-7; 16 positions agree with TRBD2. V trimming: 4 bases; J trimming: 3 bases; junction bases outside the gene matches: 12. This CDR3 is 19 amino acids long. Germline loops: CDR1 LGHNA, CDR2 YNFKEQ. The CDR3 DNA is TGTGCCAGCAGCCTTCCCGGGACTAGCGGGAGGGCCAACCTCTACGAGCAGTACTTC. It is translated as CASSLPGTSGRANLYEQYF.

This chain connects TRBV11-1 to TRBJ2-7; D remains ambiguous. CDR1 is SGHAT, CDR2 FQDESV, per germline (reference sequence). CDR3 size: 12 residues. V lost 7 bases to trimming and J lost 5 bases, with 12 bases between them. CDR3 sequence: CASNPSWDEQYF. The CDR3 coding sequence is TGTGCCAGCAACCCTTCTTGGGACGAGCAGTACTTC.

This chain connects TRBV29-1 to TRBJ2-5; the D gene is possibly TRBD1 (5 bases). The V and J ends lost 2 bases and 4 bases respectively, with 14 bases between them. CDR1 and CDR2 from the germline V gene are SQVTM and ANQGSEA. The CDR3 sequence is 14 residues long. CDR3 coding DNA: TGCAGCGTTGAACCCCAGGCAGGGTTAGAGACCCAGTACTTC. This gives the protein CSVEPQAGLETQYF.

Remarks on this clonotype: One junction end disagrees with the germline gene, perhaps due to a read error. This chain uses TRBV6-2 or TRBV6-3 with TRBJ2-7, with D uncertain. Per germline, CDR1 MNHEY and CDR2 SVGEGT. The CDR3 runs to 12 residues. CDR3 sequence: CAISESVEEQYF. The CDR3 region has the DNA TGTGCCATCAGTGAGTCGGTTGAGGAGCAGTACTTC.

The chain has TRBV29-1 and TRBJ1-5, with D uncertain. The germline gives CDR1 SQVTM, CDR2 ANQGSEA. The CDR3 sequence is 13 residues long. The V end was cut by 7 bases, the J end by 2 bases, with 12 bases between. The CDR3 nucleotides read TGCAGCGCCCGGGGAGGACGCAATCAGCCCCAGCATTTT. Its protein is CSARGGRNQPQHF.

The chain joins TRBV19 to TRBJ2-5; TRBD1 or TRBD2 may be the D gene (5 bases each). Looked up from germline, CDR1 is LNHDA and CDR2 is SQIVND (reference sequence). V was clipped by 4 bases and J by 3 bases, with 12 bases between them. This CDR3 contains 14 residues. CDR3 in amino acids: CASSNRDREETQYF. The CDR3 coding sequence is TGTGCCAGTAGTAACCGGGACCGAGAAGAGACCCAGTACTTC.